This T cell receptor (beta chain) was sequenced during a study of T-cell reconstitution after alpha-beta-depleted transplantation in children. Looked up from germline, CDR1 is LGHDT and CDR2 is YNNKEL (reference sequence). There are 17 residues in the CDR3. Concerning this clonotype itself: The junction shows a germline mismatch at one end, possibly a read error.

As it was prepared, the TCRbeta library received unique molecular identifiers. TCRdb itself ran the PCR reads through MiXCR, one entry per CDR3 protein. The sample includes just under 550,000 distinct CDR3 sequences, around 19% of them seen just once. The chain combines TRBV3-1 with TRBJ2-3; D may be TRBD1 or TRBD2 (5 bases each). The sequenced sample was PBMCs from the stem cell graft donor, obtained from the stem cell graft. This receptor was obtained from a human donor who donated a stem cell graft to a child with acute lymphoblastic leukemia. The CDR3 sequence is CASTQGVGTPGPDTQYF. CDR3 bases: TGTGCCAGCACCCAAGGGGTGGGGACCCCGGGTCCAGATACGCAGTATTTT.